Below, 23 T cell receptor beta chains from the same sample are listed, as sequenced in a study of blood T cells in healthy people across ages. PCR was performed a second time for roughly 7 to 11 cycles using a sample-barcoded 5' primer and a J-beta primer mix. TCRdb reanalysed the 5' RACE reads using MiXCR and keeps one entry per CDR3 protein. The top ten clones hold roughly 12% of a sample with 850,000 to 1,000,000 distinct CDR3 sequences, roughly 43% of them seen once. The sequencing sample was made of blood. All receptors derive from a man aged 25-45 years in good health.

This clonotype occurred a few times. This chain joins TRBV20-1 and TRBJ2-3, with 12 bases aligning to TRBD2. Trimming removed 2 bases from V and 1 base from J; junction bases left unmatched: 4. This CDR3 has 16 residues. Germline V gives CDR1 DFQATT, CDR2 SNEGSKA (reference sequence). CDR3 DNA sequence: TGCAGTGCTAGACACCGGACTAGCGGGGGCACAGATACGCAGTATTTT. The encoded protein is CSARHRTSGGTDTQYF.

The chain links TRBV20-1 to TRBJ2-3; possible D gene TRBD2, 5 bases. Trimming removed 2 bases from V and 6 bases from J, with 12 bases in between. Germline-derived CDR1 and CDR2 are DFQATT and SNEGSKA (reference sequence). CDR3 length equals 13 residues. The CDR3 coding sequence is TGCAGTGCTAGATGGCCCGGGGATGATACGCAGTATTTT. Translation: CSARWPGDDTQYF.

There are a few counts of this clonotype. A much larger clone sits a single nucleotide away, making a read error possible. The chain carries TRBV6-6 and TRBJ2-7, with TRBD1 matching 8 bases. Unmatched junction bases numbered 3, after V lost 7 bases and J lost 1 base. CDR1 and CDR2 from the germline V gene are MNHNY and SVGAGI (reference sequence). The CDR3 contains 13 residues. The CDR3, as DNA: TGTGCCAGCACCGGACAGGGTTCCTACGAGCAGTACTTC. Its protein product is CASTGQGSYEQYF.

The chain carries TRBV30 and TRBJ2-7; TRBD1 is a possible D gene (5 bases). Germline values: CDR1 GTSNPN, CDR2 SVGIG (reference sequence). The CDR3 loop spans 16 amino acids. The germline V and J ends were trimmed by 2 bases and 3 bases, with 20 bases remaining between them. The CDR3 sequence: CAWSPHTQTVYYEQYF. CDR3 nucleotides: TGTGCCTGGAGTCCTCACACCCAGACAGTTTACTACGAGCAGTACTTC.

The chain employs TRBV6-5 and TRBJ2-1; 7 bases fit TRBD1. This CDR3 has 15 residues. Losses at the gene ends were 5 bases for V and 4 bases for J; bases not matched to a gene: 8. CDR1 is MNHEY, CDR2 SVGAGI, per germline. As DNA, the CDR3 is TGTGCCAGCAGTCACAAAACAGGGGATTACAATGAGCAGTTCTTC. It codes for CASSHKTGDYNEQFF.

The genes are TRBV28 and TRBJ1-6, with D maybe TRBD1 (6 bases). V was trimmed by 9 bases and J by 5 bases, leaving 14 bases between them. The CDR3 extends over 14 amino acids. Looked up from germline, CDR1 is MDHEN and CDR2 is SYDVKM. Written as DNA, the CDR3 is TGTGCCAGTCCCCCCCGACAGGATAATTCACCCCTCCACTTT. Protein: CASPPRQDNSPLHF.

This chain connects TRBV27 to TRBJ2-1; D perhaps matches TRBD1 (5 bases). The CDR3 contains 13 residues. Trimming removed 3 bases from V and 13 bases from J, with 16 bases in between. Germline V gene sequence: CDR1 MNHEY, CDR2 SMNVEV (reference sequence). The CDR3, as DNA: TGTGCCAGCAGTTTGCACAGGAAAGAGACCCAGTTCTTC. Protein sequence: CASSLHRKETQFF.

The DNA for the CDR3 is TGTGCCAGCAGCTCTCCCGACGGAACGCAGTATTTT. The encoded protein is CASSSPDGTQYF. This chain connects TRBV3-1 to TRBJ2-3; no reliable D call. V was pared by 5 bases and J by 9 bases, with 12 bases between. Per germline, CDR1 LGHDT and CDR2 YNNKEL (reference sequence). This CDR3 is built from 12 residues.

The V call is TRBV20-1, the J call TRBJ2-2; D is undetermined. Per the germline V gene, CDR1 is DFQATT and CDR2 is SNEGSKA (reference sequence). The CDR3 has 12 amino acids. V lost 0 bases, J lost 5 bases, and 4 bases lay in between. The CDR3 DNA follows: TGCAGTGCTAGAGATGGGACCGGGGAGCTGTTTTTT. Its protein is CSARDGTGELFF.

This clonotype was recorded many times. The chain combines TRBV12-3 or TRBV12-4 with TRBJ2-7, with D possibly being TRBD1 (5 bases). The ends were cut back, 6 bases at V and 7 bases at J, with 10 bases in the middle. This CDR3 has 11 residues. The CDR3: CASRGLGEQYF. CDR3 coding DNA: TGTGCCAGCAGGGGGCTAGGGGAGCAGTACTTC.

Concerning this clonotype: One junction end disagrees with the germline gene, perhaps due to a read error. The V gene is TRBV7-9, the J gene TRBJ2-3; the D is unclear. CDR3 length: 14 amino acids. Per the germline V gene, CDR1 is SEHNR and CDR2 is FQNEAQ (reference sequence). For the CDR3, the DNA is TGTGTCAGCAACTTGGCTAGTCTTCCAGATACGCAGTATTTT. It encodes CVSNLASLPDTQYF.

The chain joins TRBV19 to TRBJ2-5; 11 bases align to TRBD2. Germline CDR1 reads LNHDA; CDR2 reads SQIVND (reference sequence). The CDR3 length is 17 residues. J was trimmed by 3 bases and V by 7 bases; bases with no gene match: 13. CDR3 sequence reads: CASTSNIAGGRKETQYF. The CDR3 DNA sequence: TGTGCCAGTACCTCGAATATAGCGGGGGGGCGGAAAGAGACCCAGTACTTC. The variable domain in full, completed from reference TRBV19 and TRBJ2-5, reads DGGITQSPKYLFRKEGQNVTLSCEQNLNHDAMYWYRQDPGQGLRLIYYSQIVNDFQKGDIAEGYSVSREKKESFPLTVTSAQKNPTAFYLCASTSNIAGGRKETQYFGPGTRLLVL.

As concerns this clonotype: Germline is not matched at one junction end, which may reflect a read error. This sequence joins TRBV30 and TRBJ2-5, with a tentative D call TRBD2 (6 bases). This CDR3 has 13 residues. Germline CDR1 and CDR2: GTSNPN and SVGIG (reference sequence). The CDR3 DNA sequence: TGTGTCTGGAGCGGGCCGAGCCAAGAGACCCAGTACTTC. This codes for CVWSGPSQETQYF.

DNA for the CDR3: TGCGCCAGCAGCAAACCGACGCAGGACAGGGGCGCAGATACGCAGTATTTT. Amino acids: CASSKPTQDRGADTQYF. The V gene is TRBV5-1, the J gene TRBJ2-3; TRBD1 matches at 9 bases. There are 17 residues in the CDR3. CDR1 is SGHRS, CDR2 YFSETQ, per germline. The J segment lost 4 bases and the V segment lost 4 bases, leaving 13 bases of the junction unmatched.

This sequence joins TRBV9 and TRBJ2-1; D may correspond to TRBD1 or TRBD2 (7 bases each). Trimming cost V 2 bases and J 1 base, with 13 bases left between them. Germline V gene data show CDR1 as SGDLS and CDR2 as YYNGEE. The CDR3 sequence is 16 residues long. In nucleotides, the CDR3 is TGTGCCAGCAGCGTCCAGGGGGGGGCATCCTACAATGAGCAGTTCTTC. Amino acid sequence: CASSVQGGASYNEQFF.

Ten or more counts support this clonotype. This chain uses TRBV4-3 with TRBJ2-7; D is ambiguous. The germline gives CDR1 LGHNA, CDR2 YSLEER. The V end was cut by 0 bases, the J end by 9 bases, with 12 bases between. This CDR3 contains 13 residues. CDR3 in DNA: TGCGCCAGCAGCCAAGATTTTCTGAAGAGGCAGTACTTC. Its translation is CASSQDFLKRQYF.

This clonotype was seen a single time. The chain couples TRBV20-1 to TRBJ2-1, with D unresolved. Trimming cost V 3 bases and J 0 bases, with 6 bases left between them. CDR1 is DFQATT, CDR2 SNEGSKA, per germline (reference sequence). This CDR3 is built from 13 residues. CDR3 residues: CSASAYSYNEQFF. For the CDR3, the DNA is TGCAGTGCTAGTGCTTACTCCTACAATGAGCAGTTCTTC.

On this clonotype itself: An end of the junction differs from the germline gene, which may be a read error. The chain has TRBV12-3 or TRBV12-4 and TRBJ2-3, with 8 nucleotides matching TRBD2. This CDR3 spans 14 amino acids. DNA of the CDR3: TGTGCCAGCACCCCAAGCGGGGGAACAGATGCGCAGTATTTT. As protein: CASTPSGGTDAQYF.

The table lists this clonotype with a count of one. The rearrangement joins TRBV5-5 to TRBJ2-3; 10 bases align to TRBD1. Germline CDR1 SGHKS, CDR2 YYEKEE (reference sequence). This CDR3 contains 18 residues. With V trimmed by 4 bases and J by 3 bases, 14 bases remained unmatched. As DNA, the CDR3 is TGTGCCAGCAGCCTGAGGGGGACAGGGGCCGACCCAACAGATACGCAGTATTTT. It codes for CASSLRGTGADPTDTQYF.

This chain connects TRBV4-1 to TRBJ2-1; TRBD2 matches 11 bases. V lost 0 bases, J lost 5 bases, and 6 bases stayed unmatched. The CDR3 consists of 17 residues. Per the germline V gene, CDR1 is MGHRA and CDR2 is YSYEKL. The CDR3 sequence is CASSQERGLAADNEQFF. The CDR3 DNA reads as TGCGCCAGCAGCCAAGAGAGGGGACTAGCGGCTGACAATGAGCAGTTCTTC.

At least ten counts were recorded for this clonotype. The V call is TRBV7-2, the J call TRBJ2-4; tentative D call: TRBD2 (5 bases). This CDR3 has 13 residues. Germline CDR1 reads SGHTA; CDR2 reads FQGNSA. V was clipped by 2 bases and J by 10 bases, with 12 bases between them. Here the CDR3 reads CASSLTPRGIQYF. The CDR3, as DNA: TGTGCCAGCAGCTTAACGCCCCGGGGAATTCAGTACTTC.

This chain links TRBV7-6 with TRBJ2-1; no clear D. CDR1 is SGHVS and CDR2 is FNYEAQ in the germline V gene. The CDR3 sequence is 16 residues long. Trimming left V 4 bases short and J 0 bases short, with 13 bases between. CDR3 bases: TGTGCCAGCAGCTACCGCTCTAGGAGCTCCTACAATGAGCAGTTCTTC. Its translation is CASSYRSRSSYNEQFF.

This clonotype was recorded only once. This chain links TRBV24-1 with TRBJ2-1; tentatively, D is TRBD1 (6 bases). Germline V CDR1 and CDR2: KGHDR, SFDVKD. V gave up 4 bases and J gave up 0 bases, with 12 bases separating them. CDR3 size: 16 residues. CDR3 residues: CATSDRTAFSYNEQFF. For the CDR3, the DNA is TGTGCCACCAGTGACCGGACAGCTTTCTCCTACAATGAGCAGTTCTTC.